The TCR beta chain described here comes from a study of PD-1 blockade in classical Hodgkin lymphoma (dated by TCRdb to 2018 to 2021). About the full investigation: Nivolumab dosing was 3 mg/kg intravenously every 2 weeks, continuing until either disease progression or unacceptable toxicity. The study used TCR beta sequencing and CyTOF to define a peripheral blood immune signature of response to PD-1 blockade in classical Hodgkin lymphoma. The paper as a whole reports these results and caveats: A significant rise by C4D1 was seen in CD4+ but not CD8+ TCR diversity (p=0.0027 vs p=0.16), with the rise being most apparent in complete responders (p=0.02). Baseline TCR diversity was reported to be lower in newly diagnosed patients than in healthy donors, and even lower in relapsed/refractory patients. Trial patients achieving complete response had baseline diversity similar to newly diagnosed patients, whereas partial responders and progressors had significantly lower diversity. The study covered only a single clinical trial cohort, and the causes of the repertoire differences, possibly disease activity or prior therapy, were still not defined. Lower diversity was seen in patients whose nivolumab began less than 1 year after ASCT, and these patients were left out of later analyses so that immune reconstitution would not confound the results.

A remark on this clone: Its antigen is still unknown. Base qualities are not provided; no much larger clone lies one nucleotide away.

The time point label for this specimen denotes: cycle 1 day 1 (C1D1), immediately before nivolumab initiation. Every trial patient had relapsed following autologous stem cell transplantation, and prior brentuximab vedotin exposure was what differed among cohorts A, B and C. Magnetic negative selection with a Miltenyi CD4+ T cell isolation kit was used to purify CD4+ T cells from thawed PBMCs. The trial cohort comprised some 60 patients with relapsed/refractory classical Hodgkin lymphoma whose best overall responses were complete response, partial response or progressive disease. In the multi-cohort phase II CheckMate 205 trial, trial patients received single-agent nivolumab. An independent review committee assessed best overall response by applying the 2007 International Working Group response criteria. Trial PBMCs were collected just before the start of nivolumab (C1D1) and during therapy at cycle 2 day 1 and cycle 4 day 1. After peripheral blood was drawn into 8 mL Vacutainer Cell Preparation Tubes, PBMCs were isolated by centrifugation and then cryopreserved. Purified CD4+ and CD8+ fractions were prepared only for cases with an additional available PBMC sample. Magnetically labelled cells were removed on LS columns in a quadroMACS separator, and the flow-through was retained as the purified fraction.

The Qiagen DNeasy kit was used to extract genomic DNA both from unsorted PBMCs and from the negatively selected CD4+ and CD8+ fractions. TCR beta CDR3 regions were subjected to amplification by immunoSEQ multiplex PCR with primers that anneal to V and J segments. A synthetic immune receptor repertoire was used to minimize amplification bias, and remaining bias was computationally removed after sequencing. The original pipeline was this. Repertoire diversity was quantified as the Shannon entropy index using custom Python scripts. Unsorted, CD4+ and CD8+ repertoires were analyzed separately, except in combined analyses where CD4+ and CD8+ sequences were merged in silico. Clonal expansion was defined as at least a 2-fold frequency increase after treatment relative to C1D1, with a pseudocount of 0.5 for undetected baseline clones. Singleton clones were defined as clones with 0 or 1 copy at C1D1, and non-singleton clones were defined as clones with 2 or more copies. Clones expanded in unsorted samples were assigned a CD4+, CD8+ or unknown annotation through matching of protein sequences in sorted samples from the same patient. Wilcoxon tests on paired samples were used to test changes in diversity from C1D1 to C4D1. Drawn from immuneACCESS, this table holds only the in-frame rearrangements with V and J called that TCRdb kept. Clones are partly lost; checked studies trace under half to an unresolved V gene and leave the rest unexplained. V, J and clone size reflect that table, while D and trimming were determined from the DNA. The table for this sample lists 10,000 to 15,000 clones; roughly 90% of them were counted only once. The top ten hold more than 0.4% of the sample.

The CDR3 holds 13 amino acids from the cysteine to the phenylalanine. Only the CDR3 DNA is retained, 39 bases long and in frame from the first base. The germline V gene specifies ENHRY as CDR1 and SYGVKD as CDR2. Between the V and J ends, shortened by 0 bases and 2 bases respectively, the junction contains 5 bases. Recombination linked TRBV10-3 to TRBJ2-7; confidence is insufficient to name the D gene. Sample: CD4+ T cells from blood, taken at baseline. The TCR was taken from a human donor with classical Hodgkin lymphoma. The CDR3: CAISESAPYEQYF. The DNA is TGTGCCATCAGTGAGTCGGCGCCCTACGAGCAGTACTTC.